This T cell receptor beta chain is from a study of early T cells in non-severe SARS-CoV-2 infection. Study-level background: It was bulk RNA from unsorted whole blood that was sequenced, and the chains were unpaired.

A note on this clonotype: Its antigen is as yet unknown.

Attachment of unique molecular identifiers was made to individual cDNA molecules. TCRdb passed the 5' RACE reads through MiXCR, listing each CDR3 protein once. This sample has around 110,000 distinct CDR3 sequences, with over 8.5% found just once. Regarding the study as a whole: There was a bias toward anti-spike CD8 responses in VDJdb matching, which missed private and CD4 specificities.

V was clipped by 5 bases and J by 6 bases, with 7 bases between them. CDR3 size: 12 residues. Looked up from germline, CDR1 is LNHNV and CDR2 is YYDKDF (reference sequence). Material for sequencing was whole blood. The V and J genes are TRBV15 and TRBJ2-2; no definite D call. This clonotype was obtained from an adult who was a healthcare worker with PCR-confirmed SARS-CoV-2 infection or an uninfected control (not recorded which). In DNA form, the CDR3 reads TGTGCCACCAGCGGTGCGCCCGGGGAGCTGTTTTTT. It encodes CATSGAPGELFF. Full variable domain (rest looked up from reference TRBV15 and TRBJ2-2): DAMVIQNPRYQVTQFGKPVTLSCSQTLNHNVMYWYQQKSSQAPKLLFHYYDKDFNNEADTPDNFQSRRPNTSFCFLDIRSPGLGDTAMYLCATSGAPGELFFGEGSRLTVL.